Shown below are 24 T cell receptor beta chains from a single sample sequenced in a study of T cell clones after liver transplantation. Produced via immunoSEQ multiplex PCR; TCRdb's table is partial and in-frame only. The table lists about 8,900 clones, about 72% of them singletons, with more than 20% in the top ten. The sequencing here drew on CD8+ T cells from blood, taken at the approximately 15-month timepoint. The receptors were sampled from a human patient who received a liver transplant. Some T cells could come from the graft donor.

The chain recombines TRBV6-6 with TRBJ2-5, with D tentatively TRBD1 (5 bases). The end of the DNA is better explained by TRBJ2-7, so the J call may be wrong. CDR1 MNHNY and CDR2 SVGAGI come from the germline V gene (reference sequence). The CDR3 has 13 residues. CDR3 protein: CASSYQGFYEQYF. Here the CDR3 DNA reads TGTGCCAGCAGTTACCAGGGTTTCTACGAGCAGTACTTC.

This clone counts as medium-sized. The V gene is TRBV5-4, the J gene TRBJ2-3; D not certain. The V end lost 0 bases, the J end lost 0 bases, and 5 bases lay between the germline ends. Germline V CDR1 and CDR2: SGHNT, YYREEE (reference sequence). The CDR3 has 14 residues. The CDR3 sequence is CASSLGPSTDTQYF. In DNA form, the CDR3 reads TGTGCCAGCAGCTTGGGACCTAGCACAGATACGCAGTATTTT.

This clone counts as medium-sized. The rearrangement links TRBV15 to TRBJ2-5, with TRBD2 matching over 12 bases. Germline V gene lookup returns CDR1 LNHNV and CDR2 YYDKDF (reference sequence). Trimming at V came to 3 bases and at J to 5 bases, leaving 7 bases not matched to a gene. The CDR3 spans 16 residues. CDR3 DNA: TGTGCCACCAGCAGGGCTAGCGGGAGGGCCTTGGAGACCCAGTACTTC. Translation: CATSRASGRALETQYF.

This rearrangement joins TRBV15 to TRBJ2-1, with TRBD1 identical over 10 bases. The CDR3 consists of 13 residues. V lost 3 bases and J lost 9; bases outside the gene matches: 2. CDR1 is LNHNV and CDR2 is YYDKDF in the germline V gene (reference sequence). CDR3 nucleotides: TGTGCCACCAGCAGCGGGACAGGGGCTGAGCAGTTCTTC. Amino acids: CATSSGTGAEQFF.

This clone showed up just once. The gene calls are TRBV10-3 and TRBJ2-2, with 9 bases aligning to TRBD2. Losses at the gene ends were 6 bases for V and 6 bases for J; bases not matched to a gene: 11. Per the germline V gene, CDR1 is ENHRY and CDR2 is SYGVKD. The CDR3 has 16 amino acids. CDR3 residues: CAIRTEGGRAAGELFF. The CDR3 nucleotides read TGTGCCATCAGAACCGAGGGCGGGAGGGCCGCCGGGGAGCTGTTTTTT.

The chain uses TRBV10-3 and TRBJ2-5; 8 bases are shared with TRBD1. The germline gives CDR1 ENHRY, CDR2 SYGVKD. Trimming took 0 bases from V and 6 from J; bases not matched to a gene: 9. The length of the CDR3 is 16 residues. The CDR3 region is CAISESDRGPGKTQYF. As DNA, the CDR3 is TGTGCCATCAGTGAGTCAGACAGGGGCCCGGGGAAGACCCAGTACTTC.

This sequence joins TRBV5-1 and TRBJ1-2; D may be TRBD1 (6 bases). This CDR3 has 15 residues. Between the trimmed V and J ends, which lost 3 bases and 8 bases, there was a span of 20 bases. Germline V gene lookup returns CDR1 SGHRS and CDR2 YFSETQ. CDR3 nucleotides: TGCGCCAGCAGCTCCACTCAAGCGGGGGGCGACGGCTACACCTTC. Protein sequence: CASSSTQAGGDGYTF. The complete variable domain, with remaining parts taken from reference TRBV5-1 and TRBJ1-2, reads KAGVTQTPRYLIKTRGQQVTLSCSPISGHRSVSWYQQTPGQGLQFLFEYFSETQRNKGNFPGRFSGRQFSNSRSEMNVSTLELGDSALYLCASSSTQAGGDGYTFGSGTRLTVV.

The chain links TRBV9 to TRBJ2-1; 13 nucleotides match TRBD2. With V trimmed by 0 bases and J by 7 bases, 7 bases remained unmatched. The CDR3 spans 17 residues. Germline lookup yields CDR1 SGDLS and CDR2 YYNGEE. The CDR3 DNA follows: TGTGCCAGCAGCGTAGCTCTCGGGACTAGCGGGGCAAATGAGCAGTTCTTC. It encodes CASSVALGTSGANEQFF.

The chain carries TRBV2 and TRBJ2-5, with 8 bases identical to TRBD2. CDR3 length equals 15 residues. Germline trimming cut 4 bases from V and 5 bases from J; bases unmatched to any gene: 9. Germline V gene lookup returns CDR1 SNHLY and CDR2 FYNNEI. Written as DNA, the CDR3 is TGTGCCAGCAGTGTTCGGCGGGGGGAGAGGGAGACCCAGTACTTC. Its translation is CASSVRRGERETQYF.

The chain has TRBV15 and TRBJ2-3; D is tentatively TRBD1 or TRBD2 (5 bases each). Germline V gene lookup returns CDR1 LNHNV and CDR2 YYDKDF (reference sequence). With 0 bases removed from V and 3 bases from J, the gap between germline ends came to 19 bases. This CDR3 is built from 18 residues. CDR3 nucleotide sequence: TGTGCCACCAGCAGAGATGATATTACTCTAGGGACGACAGATACGCAGTATTTT. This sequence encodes CATSRDDITLGTTDTQYF. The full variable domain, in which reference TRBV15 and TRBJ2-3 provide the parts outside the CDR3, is DAMVIQNPRYQVTQFGKPVTLSCSQTLNHNVMYWYQQKSSQAPKLLFHYYDKDFNNEADTPDNFQSRRPNTSFCFLDIRSPGLGDTAMYLCATSRDDITLGTTDTQYFGPGTRLTVL.

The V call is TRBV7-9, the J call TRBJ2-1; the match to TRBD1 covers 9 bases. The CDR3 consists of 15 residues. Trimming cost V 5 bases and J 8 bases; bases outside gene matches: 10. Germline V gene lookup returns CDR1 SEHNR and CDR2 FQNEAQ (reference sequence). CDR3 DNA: TGTGCCAGCAGCCGAGGGGGACAGGGTTGGGATGAGCAGTTCTTC. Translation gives CASSRGGQGWDEQFF.

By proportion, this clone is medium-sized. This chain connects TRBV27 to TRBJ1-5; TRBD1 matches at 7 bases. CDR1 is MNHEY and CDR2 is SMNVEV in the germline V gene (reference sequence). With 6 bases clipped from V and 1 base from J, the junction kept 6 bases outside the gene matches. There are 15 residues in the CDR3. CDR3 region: CASSSGTASNQPQHF. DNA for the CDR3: TGTGCCAGCAGCTCAGGGACAGCAAGCAATCAGCCCCAGCATTTT.

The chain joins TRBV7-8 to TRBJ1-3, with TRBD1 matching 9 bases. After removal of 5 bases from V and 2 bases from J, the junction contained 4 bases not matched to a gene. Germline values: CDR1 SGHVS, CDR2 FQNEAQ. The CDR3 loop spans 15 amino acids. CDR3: CASSPGTGTGNTIYF. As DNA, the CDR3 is TGTGCCAGCAGCCCAGGGACAGGGACTGGAAACACCATATATTTT.

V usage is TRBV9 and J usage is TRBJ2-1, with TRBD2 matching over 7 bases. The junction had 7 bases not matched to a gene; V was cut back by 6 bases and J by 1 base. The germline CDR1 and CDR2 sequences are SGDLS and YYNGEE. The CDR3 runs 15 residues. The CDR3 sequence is CASNRGSGSYNEQFF. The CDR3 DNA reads TGTGCCAGCAACCGGGGTAGCGGGTCCTACAATGAGCAGTTCTTC.

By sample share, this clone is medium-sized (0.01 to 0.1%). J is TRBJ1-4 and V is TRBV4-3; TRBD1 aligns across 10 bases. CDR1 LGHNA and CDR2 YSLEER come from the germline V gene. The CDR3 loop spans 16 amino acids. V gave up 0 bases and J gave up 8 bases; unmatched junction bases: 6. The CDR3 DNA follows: TGCGCCAGCAGCCAAGACCCGGGACAGGGGAGCGAAAAACTGTTTTTT. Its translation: CASSQDPGQGSEKLFF.

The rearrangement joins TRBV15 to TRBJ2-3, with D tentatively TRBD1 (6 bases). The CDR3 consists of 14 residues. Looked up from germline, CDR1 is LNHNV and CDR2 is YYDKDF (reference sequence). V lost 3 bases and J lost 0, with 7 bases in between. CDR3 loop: CATSSTGSTDTQYF. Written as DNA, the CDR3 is TGTGCCACCAGCAGCACAGGGAGCACAGATACGCAGTATTTT. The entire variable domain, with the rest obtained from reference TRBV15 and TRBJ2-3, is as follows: DAMVIQNPRYQVTQFGKPVTLSCSQTLNHNVMYWYQQKSSQAPKLLFHYYDKDFNNEADTPDNFQSRRPNTSFCFLDIRSPGLGDTAMYLCATSSTGSTDTQYFGPGTRLTVL.

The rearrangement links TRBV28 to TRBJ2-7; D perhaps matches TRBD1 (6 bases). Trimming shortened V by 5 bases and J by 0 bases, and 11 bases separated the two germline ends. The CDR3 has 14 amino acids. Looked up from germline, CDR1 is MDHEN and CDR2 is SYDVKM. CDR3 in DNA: TGTGCCAGCAGTGGCCGACAGGTCTCCTACGAGCAGTACTTC. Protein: CASSGRQVSYEQYF.

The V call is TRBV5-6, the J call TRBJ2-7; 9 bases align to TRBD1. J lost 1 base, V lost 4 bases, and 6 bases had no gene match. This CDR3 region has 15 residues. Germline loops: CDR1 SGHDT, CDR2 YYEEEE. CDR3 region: CASSGGDRESYEQYF. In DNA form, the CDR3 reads TGTGCCAGCAGCGGAGGGGACAGGGAATCCTACGAGCAGTACTTC.

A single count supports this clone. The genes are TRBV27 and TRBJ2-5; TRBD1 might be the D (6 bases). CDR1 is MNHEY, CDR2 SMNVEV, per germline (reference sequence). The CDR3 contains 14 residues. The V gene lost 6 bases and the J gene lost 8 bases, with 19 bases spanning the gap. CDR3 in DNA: TGTGCCAGCAGAATCGACAGGCTGGGTAGAACCCAGTACTTC. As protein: CASRIDRLGRTQYF.

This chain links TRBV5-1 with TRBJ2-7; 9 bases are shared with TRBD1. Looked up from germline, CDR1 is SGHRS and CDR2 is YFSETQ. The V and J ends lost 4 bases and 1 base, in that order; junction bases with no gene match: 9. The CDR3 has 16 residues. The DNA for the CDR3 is TGCGCCAGCAGCCTTTCACCGGGACAGGGTTCCTACGAGCAGTACTTC. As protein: CASSLSPGQGSYEQYF.

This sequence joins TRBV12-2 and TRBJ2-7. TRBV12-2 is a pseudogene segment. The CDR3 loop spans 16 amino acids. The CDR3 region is CASRLVGRDPWYEQYV. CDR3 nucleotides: TGTGCAAGTCGCTTAGTAGGTCGGGACCCTTGGTACGAGCAGTACGTC.

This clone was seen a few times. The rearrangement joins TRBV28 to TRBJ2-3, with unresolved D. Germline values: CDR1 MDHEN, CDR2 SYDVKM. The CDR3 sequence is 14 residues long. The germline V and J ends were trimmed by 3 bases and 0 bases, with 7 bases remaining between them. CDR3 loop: CASSLAGSTDTQYF. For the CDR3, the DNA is TGTGCCAGCAGTTTGGCAGGAAGCACAGATACGCAGTATTTT.

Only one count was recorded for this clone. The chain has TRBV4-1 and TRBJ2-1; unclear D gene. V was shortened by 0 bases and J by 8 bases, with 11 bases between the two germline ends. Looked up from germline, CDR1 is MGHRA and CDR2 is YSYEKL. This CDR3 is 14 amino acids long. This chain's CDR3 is CASSQELSRDEQFF. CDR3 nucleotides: TGCGCCAGCAGCCAAGAGCTGTCCCGGGATGAGCAGTTCTTC.

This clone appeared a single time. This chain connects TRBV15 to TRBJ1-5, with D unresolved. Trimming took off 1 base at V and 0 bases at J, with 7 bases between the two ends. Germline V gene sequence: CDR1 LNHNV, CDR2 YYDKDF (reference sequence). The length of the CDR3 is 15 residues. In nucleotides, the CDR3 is TGTGCCACCAGCAGAGGTACGGATAGCAATCAGCCCCAGCATTTT. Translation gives CATSRGTDSNQPQHF.